A selection of T cell receptor beta chains follows, all from one sample in a study of Ad26.COV2.S vaccination and SARS-CoV-2 variants. The assay was immunoSEQ multiplex PCR, and TCRdb's table has in-frame clones only and misses some. Of fewer than 500,000 clones listed, less than 95% are singletons. The source was peripheral blood, collected in a trial of Ad26.COV2.S vaccine versus placebo. These receptor sequences come from a person between 18 and 60 years old who received the Ad26.COV2.S COVID-19 vaccine or a placebo. CDR3s include the opening cysteine and the closing phenylalanine or tryptophan. The D gene is left open where the match is weak. Only some rows state a clone size, as once, few, many or a class for expanded clones.

d_gene: TRBD2; j_gene: TRBJ2-3; abundance: .; v_gene: TRBV5-1; CDR3nt: TGCGCCAGCAGCTTGTTCCTAGCGGGTCTTAGCACAGATACGCAGTATTTT; CDR3aa: CASSLFLAGLSTDTQYF
d_gene: .; j_gene: TRBJ1-3; abundance: .; v_gene: TRBV28; CDR3nt: TGTGCCAGCAGTTTATGGGGAGGAACTGGAAACACCATATATTTT; CDR3aa: CASSLWGGTGNTIYF
d_gene: .; j_gene: TRBJ1-1; abundance: .; v_gene: TRBV18; CDR3nt: TGTGCCAGCTCACCGGAAGTCTACACTGAAGCTTTCTTT; CDR3aa: CASSPEVYTEAFF
d_gene: TRBD1; j_gene: TRBJ1-4; abundance: .; v_gene: TRBV10-3; CDR3nt: TGTGCCATCAGTGAGGACAGGGTAATGTTTTTT; CDR3aa: CAISEDRVMFF
d_gene: TRBD2; j_gene: TRBJ2-5; abundance: .; v_gene: TRBV7-2; CDR3nt: TGTGCCAGCAGCCTCCCTAGCGGGGAGACCCAGTACTTC; CDR3aa: CASSLPSGETQYF
d_gene: .; j_gene: TRBJ1-2; abundance: .; v_gene: TRBV7-4; CDR3nt: TGTGCCAGCAGCTTAGGGCGTACAGGGTACTATGGCTACACCTTC; CDR3aa: CASSLGRTGYYGYTF
d_gene: .; j_gene: TRBJ1-6; abundance: .; v_gene: TRBV5-1; CDR3nt: TGCGCCAGCAGCTTGCCGACAAGAAATTCACCCCTCCACTTT; CDR3aa: CASSLPTRNSPLHF
d_gene: TRBD1; j_gene: TRBJ1-1; abundance: once; v_gene: TRBV28; CDR3nt: TGTGCCAGCAGACCAAGGGGACAGACAACAACCCTAAACACTGAAGCTTTCTTT; CDR3aa: CASRPRGQTTTLNTEAFF
d_gene: .; j_gene: TRBJ2-1; abundance: .; v_gene: TRBV6-2/TRBV6-3; CDR3nt: TGTGCCAGCAGTTACTCGCTGAAAGGGCAGGGCAGCAATGAGCAGTTCTTC; CDR3aa: CASSYSLKGQGSNEQFF
d_gene: .; j_gene: TRBJ2-7; abundance: .; v_gene: TRBV2; CDR3nt: TGTGCCAGCAGTTCTCAGGTACCCTACGAGCAGTACTTC; CDR3aa: CASSSQVPYEQYF
d_gene: .; j_gene: TRBJ2-7; abundance: .; v_gene: TRBV11-1; CDR3nt: TGTGCCAGCAGCTTAAGCCGGGGCGGTCCCTACGAGCAGTACTTC; CDR3aa: CASSLSRGGPYEQYF
d_gene: .; j_gene: TRBJ1-2; abundance: .; v_gene: TRBV3-1/TRBV3-2; CDR3nt: TGTGCCAGCAGCCAAGAAGGGCGGGGAGACTATGGCTACACCTTC; CDR3aa: CASSQEGRGDYGYTF
d_gene: .; j_gene: TRBJ2-1; abundance: .; v_gene: TRBV7-9; CDR3nt: TGTGCCAGCAGCCTGGGACTGGTTAGGAATGAGCAGTTCTTC; CDR3aa: CASSLGLVRNEQFF
d_gene: .; j_gene: TRBJ2-3; abundance: .; v_gene: TRBV20-1; CDR3nt: TGCAGTGCTAGTGCGCGTCGGGAGCTTGCAGATACGCAGTATTTT; CDR3aa: CSASARRELADTQYF
d_gene: .; j_gene: TRBJ2-4; abundance: .; v_gene: TRBV11-2; CDR3nt: TGTGCCAGCAGCTTAGTAACGGGGTGGGACATTCAGTACTTC; CDR3aa: CASSLVTGWDIQYF
d_gene: TRBD2; j_gene: TRBJ2-7; abundance: few; v_gene: TRBV7-3; CDR3nt: TGTGCCAGCAGCCCCACACCTTCCGGGGGAGGGGCCTACGAGCAGTACTTC; CDR3aa: CASSPTPSGGGAYEQYF
d_gene: .; j_gene: TRBJ2-1; abundance: .; v_gene: TRBV7-8; CDR3nt: TGTGCCAGCAGCGAGAGTCGCGGGACGTCCTACAATGAGCAGTTCTTC; CDR3aa: CASSESRGTSYNEQFF
d_gene: .; j_gene: TRBJ1-6; abundance: .; v_gene: TRBV28; CDR3nt: TGTGCCAGCAATGGGGGGATCAATTCACCCCTCCACTTT; CDR3aa: CASNGGINSPLHF
d_gene: .; j_gene: TRBJ2-1; abundance: .; v_gene: TRBV6-2/TRBV6-3; CDR3nt: TGTGCCAGCAGCCATTGGGGGAGCTCCTACAATGAGCAGTTCTTC; CDR3aa: CASSHWGSSYNEQFF
d_gene: .; j_gene: TRBJ2-7; abundance: .; v_gene: TRBV3-1/TRBV3-2; CDR3nt: TGTGCCAGCAGCCGACAAGGCTCCTACGAGCAGTACTTC; CDR3aa: CASSRQGSYEQYF
d_gene: .; j_gene: TRBJ2-7; abundance: .; v_gene: TRBV4-1; CDR3nt: TGCGCCAGCAGCCAGGTGACAGGCCCCTACGAGCAGTACTTC; CDR3aa: CASSQVTGPYEQYF
d_gene: .; j_gene: TRBJ2-1; abundance: few; v_gene: TRBV7-3; CDR3nt: TGTGCCAGCAGCTTAAACAGGGCCTCCTACAATGAGCAGTTCTTC; CDR3aa: CASSLNRASYNEQFF
d_gene: TRBD1; j_gene: TRBJ2-1; abundance: .; v_gene: TRBV10-3; CDR3nt: TGTGCCATCAAAGGGACAGGGGACAATGAGCAGTTCTTC; CDR3aa: CAIKGTGDNEQFF
d_gene: TRBD2; j_gene: TRBJ2-7; abundance: .; v_gene: TRBV7-2; CDR3nt: TGTGCCAGCAGCTTAGATAGGGCGGGAGGGTCTTCGTTC; CDR3aa: CASSLDRAGGSSF
d_gene: .; j_gene: TRBJ1-1; abundance: .; v_gene: TRBV27; CDR3nt: TGTGCCAGCAGTTTCCAGGGAAAGAACACTGAAGCTTTCTTT; CDR3aa: CASSFQGKNTEAFF
d_gene: .; j_gene: TRBJ1-6; abundance: .; v_gene: TRBV9; CDR3nt: TGTGCCAGCAGCGAACAGGGTTATAATTCACCCCTCCACTTT; CDR3aa: CASSEQGYNSPLHF
d_gene: .; j_gene: TRBJ2-5; abundance: .; v_gene: TRBV9; CDR3nt: TGTGCCAGCAGCTTAGATGTGACCGGGCAAGAGACCCAGTACTTC; CDR3aa: CASSLDVTGQETQYF